This TCR beta chain appears in the sequencing data of a study of T cell responses to AZD1222 COVID-19 vaccine. In germline, CDR1 is SNHLY, CDR2 FYNNEI. CDR3 length: 19 amino acids. Deletions cut 2 bases from V and 5 bases from J, with 25 bases between. Comments on this clone: What it recognizes is unknown.

Study results and limitations: The donor group comprised mostly white British people and more females; the analysis possibly underestimated clonal diversity.

The assay was immunoSEQ multiplex PCR, and TCRdb's table has in-frame clones only and misses some. The table has approximately 46,000 clones, over 60% seen once. This receptor was identified in an adult in good health. The chain uses TRBV2 and TRBJ2-4; D assignment may be TRBD1 or TRBD2 (6 bases each). The material was peripheral blood, obtained on day 0 of AZD1222 vaccination. The CDR3 sequence is CASSESPGHGTTSQNIQYF. The CDR3 bases are TGTGCCAGCAGTGAATCACCGGGACACGGCACCACTAGCCAAAACATTCAGTACTTC.